This TCR beta chain was documented in a study of blood T cell repertoires in COVID-19. Germline assignment: CDR1 SGHRS and CDR2 YFSETQ. V shed 5 bases, J shed 5 bases, and the junction held 3 bases outside the gene matches. CDR3 length: 13 residues. Per the authors' pipeline: Amplification of reference gene primers provided the estimated nucleated cell counts. Libraries were prepared by immunoSEQ multiplex PCR; TCRdb keeps only in-frame clonotypes and omits some of them. That table supplies the V and J calls and clone size; D and trimming were determined from the DNA. This table holds about 250,000 clones, 70% to 90% found once.

The sequenced sample consisted of peripheral blood. The origin of this receptor is a middle-aged woman who had recovered from COVID-19. This chain joins TRBV5-1 and TRBJ2-5, with 10 bases aligning to TRBD2. The CDR3 spells CASRLAGSETQYF. CDR3 coding DNA: TGCGCCAGCAGACTAGCGGGGTCGGAGACCCAGTACTTC.